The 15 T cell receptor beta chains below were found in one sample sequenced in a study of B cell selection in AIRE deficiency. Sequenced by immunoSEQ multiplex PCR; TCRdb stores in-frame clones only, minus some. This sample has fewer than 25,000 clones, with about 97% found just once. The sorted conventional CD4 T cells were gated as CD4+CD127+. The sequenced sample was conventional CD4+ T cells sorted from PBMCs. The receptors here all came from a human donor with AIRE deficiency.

This chain's CDR3 is CASSNVETQYF. CDR3 nucleotides: TGTGCCAGCAGCAATGTGGAGACCCAGTACTTC. The V call is TRBV2, the J call TRBJ2-5, with D unclear. Per germline, CDR1 SNHLY and CDR2 FYNNEI. Trimming took off 6 bases at V and 5 bases at J, with 7 bases between the two ends. The CDR3 extends over 11 amino acids.

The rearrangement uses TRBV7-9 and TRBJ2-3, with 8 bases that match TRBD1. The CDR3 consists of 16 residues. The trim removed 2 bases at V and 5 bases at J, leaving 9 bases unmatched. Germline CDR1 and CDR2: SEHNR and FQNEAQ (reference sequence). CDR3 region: CASSLMAGGFGDTQYF. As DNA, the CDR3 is TGTGCCAGCAGCTTAATGGCAGGGGGCTTTGGAGATACGCAGTATTTT.

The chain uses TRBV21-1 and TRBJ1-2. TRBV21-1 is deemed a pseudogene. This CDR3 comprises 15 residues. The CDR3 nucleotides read TGTGCCAGCAGCAGCCAGGGAGTTTCGCCCTATGGCTACACCTTC. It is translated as CASSSQGVSPYGYTF.

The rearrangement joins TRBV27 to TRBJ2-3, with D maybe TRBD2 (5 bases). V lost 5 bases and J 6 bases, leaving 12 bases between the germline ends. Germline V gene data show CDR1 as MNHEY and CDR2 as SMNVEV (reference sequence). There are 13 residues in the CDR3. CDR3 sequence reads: CASSTTRGDTQYF. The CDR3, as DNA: TGTGCCAGCAGTACCACACGCGGGGATACGCAGTATTTT.

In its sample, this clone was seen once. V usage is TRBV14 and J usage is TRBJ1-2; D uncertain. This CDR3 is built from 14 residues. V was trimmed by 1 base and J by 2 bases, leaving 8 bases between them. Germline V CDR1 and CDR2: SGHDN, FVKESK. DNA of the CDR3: TGTGCCAGCAGCCAAGCCCCAGAGAACTATGGCTACACCTTC. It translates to CASSQAPENYGYTF.

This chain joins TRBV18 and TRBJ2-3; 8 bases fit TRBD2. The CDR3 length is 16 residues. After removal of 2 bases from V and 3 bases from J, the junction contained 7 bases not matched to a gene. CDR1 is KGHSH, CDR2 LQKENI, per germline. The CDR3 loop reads CASSPGTSPFTDTQYF. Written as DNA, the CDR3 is TGTGCCAGCTCACCAGGGACTAGTCCTTTTACAGATACGCAGTATTTT.

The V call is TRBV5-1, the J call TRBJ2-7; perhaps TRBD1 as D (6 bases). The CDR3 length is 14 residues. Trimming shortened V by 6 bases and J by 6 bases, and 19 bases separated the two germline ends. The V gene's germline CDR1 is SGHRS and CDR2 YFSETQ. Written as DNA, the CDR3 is TGCGCCAGCACCCGCCAAGGGGGAGTCGCCGAGCAGTACTTC. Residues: CASTRQGGVAEQYF.

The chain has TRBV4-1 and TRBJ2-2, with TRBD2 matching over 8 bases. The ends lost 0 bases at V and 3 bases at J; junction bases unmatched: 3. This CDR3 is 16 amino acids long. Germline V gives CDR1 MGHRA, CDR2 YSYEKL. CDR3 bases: TGCGCCAGCAGCCAAGATGGGACTAGTGACACCGGGGAGCTGTTTTTT. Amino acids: CASSQDGTSDTGELFF.

CDR3 in DNA: TGCGCCAGCAGCCAAGAGTGGCGGGAGACCCAGTACTTC. It is translated as CASSQEWRETQYF. The V and J genes are TRBV4-3 and TRBJ2-5; no reliable D call. The CDR3 runs to 13 residues. V was pared by 0 bases and J by 5 bases, with 7 bases between. The germline V gene has CDR1 LGHNA and CDR2 YSLEER.

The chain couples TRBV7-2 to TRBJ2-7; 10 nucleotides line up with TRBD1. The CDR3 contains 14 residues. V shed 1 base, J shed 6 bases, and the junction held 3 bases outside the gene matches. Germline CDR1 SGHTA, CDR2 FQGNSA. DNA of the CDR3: TGTGCCAGCAGCTTAGGGGACAGGGGAGCCGAGCAGTACTTC. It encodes CASSLGDRGAEQYF.

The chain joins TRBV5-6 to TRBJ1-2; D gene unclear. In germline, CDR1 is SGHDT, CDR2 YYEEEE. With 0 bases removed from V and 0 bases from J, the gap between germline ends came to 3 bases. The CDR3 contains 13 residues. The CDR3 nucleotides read TGTGCCAGCAGCTTGGGATCTAACTATGGCTACACCTTC. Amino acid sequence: CASSLGSNYGYTF.

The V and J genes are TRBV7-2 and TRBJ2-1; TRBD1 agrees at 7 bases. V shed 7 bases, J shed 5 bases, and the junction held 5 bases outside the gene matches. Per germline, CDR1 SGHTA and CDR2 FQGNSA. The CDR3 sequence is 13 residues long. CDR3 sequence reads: CASKYRGHNEQFF. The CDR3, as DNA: TGTGCCAGCAAGTACAGGGGCCACAATGAGCAGTTCTTC.

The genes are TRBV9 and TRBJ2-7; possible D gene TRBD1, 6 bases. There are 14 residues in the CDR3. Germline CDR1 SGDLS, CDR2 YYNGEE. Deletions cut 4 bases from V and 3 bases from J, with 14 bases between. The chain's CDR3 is CASSPYGQSYEQYF. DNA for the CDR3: TGTGCCAGCAGCCCCTACGGACAGAGCTACGAGCAGTACTTC. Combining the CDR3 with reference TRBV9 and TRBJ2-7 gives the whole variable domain DSGVTQTPKHLITATGQRVTLRCSPRSGDLSVYWYQQSLDQGLQFLIQYYNGEERAKGNILERFSAQQFPDLHSELNLSSLELGDSALYFCASSPYGQSYEQYFGPGTRLTVT.

In DNA, the CDR3 is TGTGCCAGCTCACCACTCTTGGGGACAACTAATGAAAAACTGTTTTTT. Protein sequence: CASSPLLGTTNEKLFF. The chain combines TRBV18 with TRBJ1-4; D gene unclear. The CDR3 is made up of 16 amino acids. V was trimmed by 1 base and J by 0 bases, leaving 9 bases between them. Germline CDR1 reads KGHSH; CDR2 reads LQKENI.

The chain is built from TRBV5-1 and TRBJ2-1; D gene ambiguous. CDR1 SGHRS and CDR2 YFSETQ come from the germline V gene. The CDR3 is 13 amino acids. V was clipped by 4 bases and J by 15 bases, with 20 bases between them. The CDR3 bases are TGCGCCAGCAGCCCCCAATGGTCGGCTACAGTGTTCTTC. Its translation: CASSPQWSATVFF.